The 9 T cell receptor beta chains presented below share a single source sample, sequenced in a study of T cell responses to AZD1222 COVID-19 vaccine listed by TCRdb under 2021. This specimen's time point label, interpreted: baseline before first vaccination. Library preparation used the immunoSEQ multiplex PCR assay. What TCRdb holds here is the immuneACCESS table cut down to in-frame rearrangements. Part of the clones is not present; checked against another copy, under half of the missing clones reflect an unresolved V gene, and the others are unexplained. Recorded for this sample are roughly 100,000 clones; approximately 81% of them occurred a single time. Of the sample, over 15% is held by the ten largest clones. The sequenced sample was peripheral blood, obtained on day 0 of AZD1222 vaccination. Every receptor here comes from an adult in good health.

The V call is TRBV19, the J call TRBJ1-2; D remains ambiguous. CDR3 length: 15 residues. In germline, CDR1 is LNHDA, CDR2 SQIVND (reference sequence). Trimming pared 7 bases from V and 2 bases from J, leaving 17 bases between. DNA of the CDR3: TGTGCCAGTATGGTGGCGGGAATACGAAACTATGGCTACACCTTC. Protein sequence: CASMVAGIRNYGYTF.

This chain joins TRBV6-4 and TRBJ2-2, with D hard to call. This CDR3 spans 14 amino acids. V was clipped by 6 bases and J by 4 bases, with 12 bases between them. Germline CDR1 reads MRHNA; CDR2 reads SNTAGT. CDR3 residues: CASSPNPGTGELFF. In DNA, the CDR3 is TGTGCCAGCAGCCCGAATCCGGGCACCGGGGAGCTGTTTTTT.

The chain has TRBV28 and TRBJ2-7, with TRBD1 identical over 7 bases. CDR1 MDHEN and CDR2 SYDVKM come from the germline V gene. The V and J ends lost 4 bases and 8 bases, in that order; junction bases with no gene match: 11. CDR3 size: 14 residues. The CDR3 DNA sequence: TGTGCCAGCAGTTGGATCGACAGGGTCCTAAAGCAGTACGTC. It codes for CASSWIDRVLKQYV.

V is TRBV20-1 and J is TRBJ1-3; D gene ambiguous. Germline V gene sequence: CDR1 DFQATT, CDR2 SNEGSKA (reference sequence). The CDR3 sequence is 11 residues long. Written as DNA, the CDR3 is TGCAGCGGTTTGAGGGGAAACACCATATATTTT. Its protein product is CSGLRGNTIYF.

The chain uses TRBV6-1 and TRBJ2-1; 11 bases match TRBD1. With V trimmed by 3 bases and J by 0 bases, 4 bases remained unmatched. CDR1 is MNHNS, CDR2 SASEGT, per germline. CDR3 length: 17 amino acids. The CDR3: CASSDPGQGGSYNEQFF. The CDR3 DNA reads TGTGCCAGCAGTGACCCGGGACAGGGGGGCTCCTACAATGAGCAGTTCTTC.

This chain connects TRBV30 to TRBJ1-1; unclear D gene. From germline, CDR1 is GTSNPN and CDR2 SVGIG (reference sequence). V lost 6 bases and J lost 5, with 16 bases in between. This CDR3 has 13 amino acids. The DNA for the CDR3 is TGTGCCTGCATGGAGGAGAGTTCAACTGAAGCTTTCTTT. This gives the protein CACMEESSTEAFF.

The CDR3, as DNA: TGTGCCAGCAGTTACACCCCCTCCGGACTAGCGGGGGTCAATGAGCAGTTCTTC. Its translation: CASSYTPSGLAGVNEQFF. V usage is TRBV6-2 or TRBV6-3 and J usage is TRBJ2-1, with 13 bases identical to TRBD2. The CDR3 is 18 amino acids. Germline V gene sequence: CDR1 MNHEY, CDR2 SVGEGT. The ends lost 2 bases at V and 6 bases at J; junction bases unmatched: 10.

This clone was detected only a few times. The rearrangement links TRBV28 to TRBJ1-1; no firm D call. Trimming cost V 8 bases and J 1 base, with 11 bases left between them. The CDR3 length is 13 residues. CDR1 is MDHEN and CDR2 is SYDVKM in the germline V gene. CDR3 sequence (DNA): TGTGCCAGCGGTCGTGCTCCGAACACTGAAGCTTTCTTT. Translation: CASGRAPNTEAFF. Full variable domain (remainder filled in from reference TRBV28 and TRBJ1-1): DVKVTQSSRYLVKRTGEKVFLECVQDMDHENMFWYRQDPGLGLRLIYFSYDVKMKEKGDIPEGYSVSREKKERFSLILESASTNQTSMYLCASGRAPNTEAFFGQGTRLTVV.

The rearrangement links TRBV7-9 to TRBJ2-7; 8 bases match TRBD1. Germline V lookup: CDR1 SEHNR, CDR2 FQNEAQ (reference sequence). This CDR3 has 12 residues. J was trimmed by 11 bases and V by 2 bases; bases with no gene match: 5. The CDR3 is CASSLTGGREYF. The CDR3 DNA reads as TGTGCCAGCAGCTTAACAGGGGGTCGGGAGTACTTC.